There are many counts of the clone carrying this T cell receptor beta chain. Its specificity is not known. The sample belongs to a study of T cells after yellow fever vaccination. The study, taken as a whole, reports: Abundant bulk-derived clonotypes could contaminate FACS-sorted repertoires. Weaker, the secondary response peaked sooner, at day 5 versus 15. Most primary-vaccination clones reappeared after the booster (approximately 95% CD4, more than 70% CD8).

Template-switching 5'RACE yielded the TCR cDNA; a universal primer site and UMIs were added in the process. TCRdb reanalysed the 5' RACE reads using MiXCR and keeps one entry per CDR3 protein. The table has fewer than 150,000 distinct CDR3 sequences, approximately 7.7% seen once. The germline V gene encodes CDR1 SGDLS and CDR2 YYNGEE. Deletions cut 2 bases from V and 1 base from J, with 7 bases between. There are 14 residues in the CDR3. The sequences come from CD4+ T cells sorted from PBMCs, collected 5 days after the yellow fever booster vaccination. This TCR was sampled from a man aged 25 to 45 who received the YFV17D yellow fever vaccine. The V call is TRBV9, the J call TRBJ2-1, with D hard to call. The CDR3 nucleotides read TGTGCCAGCAGCGTTGAAAGTTCCTACAATGAGCAGTTCTTC. Translation: CASSVESSYNEQFF.